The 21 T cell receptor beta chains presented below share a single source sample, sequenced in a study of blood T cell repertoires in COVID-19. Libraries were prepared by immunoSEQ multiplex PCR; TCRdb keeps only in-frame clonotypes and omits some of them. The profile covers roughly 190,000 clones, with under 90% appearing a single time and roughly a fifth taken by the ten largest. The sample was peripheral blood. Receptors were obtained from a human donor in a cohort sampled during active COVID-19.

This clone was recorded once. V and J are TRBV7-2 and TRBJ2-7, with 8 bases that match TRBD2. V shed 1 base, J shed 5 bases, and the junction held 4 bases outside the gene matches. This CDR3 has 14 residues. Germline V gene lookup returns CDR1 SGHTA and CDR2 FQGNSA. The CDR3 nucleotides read TGTGCCAGCAGCTTAGACAGCGGGAGTGACGAGCAGTACTTC. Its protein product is CASSLDSGSDEQYF. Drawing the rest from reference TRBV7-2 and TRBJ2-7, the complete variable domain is GAGVSQSPSNKVTEKGKDVELRCDPISGHTALYWYRQSLGQGLEFLIYFQGNSAPDKSGLPSDRFSAERTGGSVSTLTIQRTQQEDSAVYLCASSLDSGSDEQYFGPGTRLTVT.

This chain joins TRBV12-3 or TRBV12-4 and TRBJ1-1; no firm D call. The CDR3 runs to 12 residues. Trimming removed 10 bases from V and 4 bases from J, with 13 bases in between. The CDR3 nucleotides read TGTGCCACCAGACGGGGAGGCACTGAAGCTTTCTTT. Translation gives CATRRGGTEAFF.

CDR3: CASSQGSSDKETQYF. CDR3 sequence (DNA): TGTGCCAGCAGCCAAGGGTCTAGCGACAAAGAGACCCAGTACTTC. The V call is TRBV3-1 (or the pseudogene TRBV3-2), the J call TRBJ2-5; D possibly corresponds to TRBD2 (6 bases). Germline V gene sequence: CDR1 LGHDT, CDR2 YNNKEL (reference sequence). The CDR3 loop spans 15 amino acids. V was trimmed by 1 base and J by 3 bases, leaving 12 bases between them.

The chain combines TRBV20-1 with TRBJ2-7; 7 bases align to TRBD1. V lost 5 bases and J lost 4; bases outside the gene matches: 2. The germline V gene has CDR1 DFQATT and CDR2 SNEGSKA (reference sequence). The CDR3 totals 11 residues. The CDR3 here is CSAGDSYEQYF. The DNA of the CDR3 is TGCAGTGCTGGGGACAGTTACGAGCAGTACTTC.

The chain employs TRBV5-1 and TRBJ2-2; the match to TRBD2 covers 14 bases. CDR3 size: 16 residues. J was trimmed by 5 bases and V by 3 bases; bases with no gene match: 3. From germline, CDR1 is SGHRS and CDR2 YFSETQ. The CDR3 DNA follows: TGCGCCAGCAGCTACCGACTAGCGGGGGGGACCGGGGAGCTGTTTTTT. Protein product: CASSYRLAGGTGELFF.

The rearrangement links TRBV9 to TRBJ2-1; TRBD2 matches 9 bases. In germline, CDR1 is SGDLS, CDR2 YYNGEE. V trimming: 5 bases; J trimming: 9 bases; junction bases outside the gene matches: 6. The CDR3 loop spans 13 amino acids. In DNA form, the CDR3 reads TGTGCCAGCAGAGCGGGAGGTAGACCTGAGCAGTTCTTC. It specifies CASRAGGRPEQFF.

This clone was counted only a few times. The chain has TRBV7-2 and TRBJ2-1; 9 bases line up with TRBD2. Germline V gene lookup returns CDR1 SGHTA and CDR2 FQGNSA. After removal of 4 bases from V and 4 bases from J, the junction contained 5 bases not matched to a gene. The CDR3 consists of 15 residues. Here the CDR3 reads CASSSTSGQYNEQFF. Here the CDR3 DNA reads TGTGCCAGCAGCTCGACTAGCGGACAATACAATGAGCAGTTCTTC.

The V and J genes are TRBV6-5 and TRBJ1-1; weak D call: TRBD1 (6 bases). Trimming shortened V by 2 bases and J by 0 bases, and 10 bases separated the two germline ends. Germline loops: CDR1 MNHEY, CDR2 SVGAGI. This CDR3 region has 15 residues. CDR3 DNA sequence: TGTGCCAGCAGTTACAACCCAGGGGTGAACACTGAAGCTTTCTTT. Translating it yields CASSYNPGVNTEAFF.

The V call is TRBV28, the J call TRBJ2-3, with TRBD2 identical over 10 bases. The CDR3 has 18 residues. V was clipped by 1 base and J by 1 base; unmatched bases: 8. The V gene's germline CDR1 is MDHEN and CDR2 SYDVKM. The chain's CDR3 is CASSLLPLAGSRTDTQYF. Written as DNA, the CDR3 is TGTGCCAGCAGTTTATTACCACTAGCGGGATCACGCACAGATACGCAGTATTTT.

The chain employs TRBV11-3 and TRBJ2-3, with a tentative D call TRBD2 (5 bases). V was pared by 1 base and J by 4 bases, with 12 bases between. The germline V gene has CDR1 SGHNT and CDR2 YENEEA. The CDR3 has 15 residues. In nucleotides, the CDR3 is TGTGCCAGCAGCTTAGGTGGCAGCGGTGCAGATACGCAGTATTTT. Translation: CASSLGGSGADTQYF.

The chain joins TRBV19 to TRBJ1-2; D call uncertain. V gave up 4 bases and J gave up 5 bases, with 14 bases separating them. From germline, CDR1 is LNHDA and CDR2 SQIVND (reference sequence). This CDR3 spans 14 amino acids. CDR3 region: CASSKNSPNYGYTF. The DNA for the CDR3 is TGTGCCAGTAGTAAGAACAGTCCCAATTATGGCTACACCTTC. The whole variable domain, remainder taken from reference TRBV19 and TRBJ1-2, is DGGITQSPKYLFRKEGQNVTLSCEQNLNHDAMYWYRQDPGQGLRLIYYSQIVNDFQKGDIAEGYSVSREKKESFPLTVTSAQKNPTAFYLCASSKNSPNYGYTFGSGTRLTVV.

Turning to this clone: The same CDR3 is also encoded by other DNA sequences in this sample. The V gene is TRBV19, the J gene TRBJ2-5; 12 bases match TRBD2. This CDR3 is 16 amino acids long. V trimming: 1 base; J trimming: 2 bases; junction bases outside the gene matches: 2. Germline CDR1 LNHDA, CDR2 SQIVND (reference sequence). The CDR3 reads CASSIGLAGGQETQYF. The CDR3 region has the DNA TGTGCCAGTAGTATAGGTCTAGCGGGGGGGCAAGAGACCCAGTACTTC.

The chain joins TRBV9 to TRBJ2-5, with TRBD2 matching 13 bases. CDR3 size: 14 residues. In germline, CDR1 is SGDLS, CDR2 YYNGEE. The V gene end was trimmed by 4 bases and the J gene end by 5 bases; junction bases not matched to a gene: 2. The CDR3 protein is CASSPLAGGETQYF. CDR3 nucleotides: TGTGCCAGCAGCCCACTAGCGGGGGGGGAGACCCAGTACTTC.

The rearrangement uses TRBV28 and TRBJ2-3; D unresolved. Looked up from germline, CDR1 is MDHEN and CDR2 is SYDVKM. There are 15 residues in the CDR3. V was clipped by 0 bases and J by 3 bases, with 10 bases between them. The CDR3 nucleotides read TGTGCCAGCAGTTTATGGACATCAAGAACAGATACGCAGTATTTT. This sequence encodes CASSLWTSRTDTQYF.

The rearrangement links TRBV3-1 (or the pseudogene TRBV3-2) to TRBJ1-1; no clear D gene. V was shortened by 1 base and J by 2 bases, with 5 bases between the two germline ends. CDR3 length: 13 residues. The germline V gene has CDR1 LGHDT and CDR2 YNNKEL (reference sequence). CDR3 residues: CASSQARNTEAFF. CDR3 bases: TGTGCCAGCAGCCAAGCCAGAAACACTGAAGCTTTCTTT.

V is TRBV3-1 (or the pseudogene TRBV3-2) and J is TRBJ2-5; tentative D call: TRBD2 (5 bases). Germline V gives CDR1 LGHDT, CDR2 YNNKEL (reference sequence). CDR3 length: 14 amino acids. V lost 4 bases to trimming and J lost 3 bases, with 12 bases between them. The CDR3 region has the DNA TGTGCCAGCAGCCTGCGAGCGGTCAAAGAGACCCAGTACTTC. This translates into CASSLRAVKETQYF.

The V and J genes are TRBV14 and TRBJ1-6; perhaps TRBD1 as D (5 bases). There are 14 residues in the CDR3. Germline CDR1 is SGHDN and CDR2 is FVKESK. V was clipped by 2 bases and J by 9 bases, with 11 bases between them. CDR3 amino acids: CASSQILGGSPLHF. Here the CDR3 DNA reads TGTGCCAGCAGCCAAATCCTCGGGGGTTCACCCCTCCACTTT.

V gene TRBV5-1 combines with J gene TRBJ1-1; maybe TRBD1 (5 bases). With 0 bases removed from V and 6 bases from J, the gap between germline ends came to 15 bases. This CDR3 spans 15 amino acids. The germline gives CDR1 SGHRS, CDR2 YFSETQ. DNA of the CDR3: TGCGCCAGCAGCTTGGTGGCAGGGAAGCGTGCTGAAGCTTTCTTT. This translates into CASSLVAGKRAEAFF.

The CDR3 sequence is CASSLGESTDTQYF. CDR3 in DNA: TGCGCCAGCAGCTTGGGTGAGAGCACAGATACGCAGTATTTT. The chain combines TRBV5-1 with TRBJ2-3; D unresolved. This CDR3 contains 14 residues. Trimming stripped 0 bases from V and 0 bases from J, with 5 bases between. Germline V CDR1 and CDR2: SGHRS, YFSETQ.

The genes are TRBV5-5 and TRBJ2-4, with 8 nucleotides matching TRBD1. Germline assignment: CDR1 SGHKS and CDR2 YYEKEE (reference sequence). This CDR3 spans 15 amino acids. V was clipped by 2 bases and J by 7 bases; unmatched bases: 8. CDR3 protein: CASSFLAGGFNIQYF. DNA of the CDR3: TGTGCCAGCAGCTTCTTGGCAGGGGGCTTTAACATTCAGTACTTC.

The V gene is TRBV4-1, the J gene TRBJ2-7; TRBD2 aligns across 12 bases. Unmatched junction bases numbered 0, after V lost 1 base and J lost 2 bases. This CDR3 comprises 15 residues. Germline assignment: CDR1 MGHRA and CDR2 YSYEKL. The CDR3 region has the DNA TGCGCCAGCAGCCAAGGGACTAGCGGGACCTACGAGCAGTACTTC. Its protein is CASSQGTSGTYEQYF.